The 22 T cell receptor beta chains below were found in one sample sequenced in a study of blood T cell repertoires in COVID-19. Using immunoSEQ multiplex PCR, the repertoire was profiled, and TCRdb retains in-frame clones only, with some absent. The table lists 250,000 or so clones, around 87% of them singletons. Input material: peripheral blood. These receptors were obtained from a woman aged 55-69 years with COVID-19, enrolled during active disease.

The rearrangement joins TRBV5-4 to TRBJ2-3; 8 nucleotides align to TRBD2. This CDR3 has 15 amino acids. V gave up 4 bases and J gave up 6 bases; unmatched junction bases: 10. CDR1 is SGHNT and CDR2 is YYREEE in the germline V gene (reference sequence). For the CDR3, the DNA is TGTGCCAGCAGCCCCTGGGGGACTAGAACCGATACGCAGTATTTT. Protein: CASSPWGTRTDTQYF.

The V and J genes are TRBV6-1 and TRBJ2-1; 11 bases match TRBD2. The germline V gene has CDR1 MNHNS and CDR2 SASEGT. V dropped 4 bases and J dropped 7; count of bases not matched to a gene: 3. The CDR3 contains 14 residues. The CDR3 loop reads CASSVAGGRNEQFF. The CDR3 bases are TGTGCCAGCAGTGTAGCGGGAGGGCGTAATGAGCAGTTCTTC.

The chain couples TRBV24-1 to TRBJ1-5; D is possibly TRBD1 (6 bases). Germline V CDR1 and CDR2: KGHDR, SFDVKD. This CDR3 region has 16 residues. V lost 9 bases and J lost 0, with 17 bases in between. The CDR3 is CATPHLGAYSNQPQHF. CDR3 in DNA: TGTGCCACCCCCCATTTGGGGGCCTATAGCAATCAGCCCCAGCATTTT.

The J gene is TRBJ2-3, the V gene TRBV11-3; 10 nucleotides line up with TRBD2. Germline V CDR1 and CDR2: SGHNT, YENEEA. The ends lost 4 bases at V and 8 bases at J; junction bases unmatched: 6. This CDR3 is 14 amino acids long. Written as DNA, the CDR3 is TGTGCCAGCAGCTATCTAGCGGGAGTGGGTACGCAGTATTTT. Translation gives CASSYLAGVGTQYF.

The V call is TRBV5-1, the J call TRBJ1-1, with a possible D match to TRBD1 (6 bases). CDR1 and CDR2 (germline): SGHRS, YFSETQ. This CDR3 region has 14 residues. V shed 2 bases and J shed 1 base, with 9 bases lying between them. In DNA, the CDR3 is TGCGCCAGCAGCTTAACAGGGACGAACACTGAAGCTTTCTTT. Its protein is CASSLTGTNTEAFF.

In regard to this clone: Other nucleotide sequences in the sample specify the same CDR3. J is TRBJ1-1 and V is TRBV5-1; 8 bases line up with TRBD1. CDR1 and CDR2 from the germline V gene are SGHRS and YFSETQ. The length of the CDR3 is 14 residues. The trim removed 0 bases at V and 4 bases at J, leaving 2 bases unmatched. CDR3 in amino acids: CASSLGQGSTEAFF. Written as DNA, the CDR3 is TGCGCCAGCAGCTTGGGACAGGGGAGCACTGAAGCTTTCTTT.

In nucleotides, the CDR3 is TGTGCCAGCTCACTACAGAGCTCCGGGACAGGAGCAACTAATGAAAAACTGTTTTTT. It yields the protein CASSLQSSGTGATNEKLFF. The chain carries TRBV18 and TRBJ1-4; 8 nucleotides line up with TRBD1. Germline CDR1 and CDR2: KGHSH and LQKENI. The CDR3 length is 19 residues. Trimming cost V 4 bases and J 0 bases; bases outside gene matches: 13.

The gene calls are TRBV27 and TRBJ1-2, with a tentative D call TRBD1 (5 bases). Germline assignment: CDR1 MNHEY and CDR2 SMNVEV (reference sequence). V lost 4 bases and J lost 4, with 22 bases in between. This CDR3 region has 17 residues. Here the CDR3 reads CASSWGGGTPNVYGYTF. The CDR3 bases are TGTGCCAGCAGTTGGGGCGGGGGGACCCCTAACGTCTATGGCTACACCTTC.

This clone is termed medium-sized. CDR3 sequence (DNA): TGCGCCAGCAGAGACAGCTCGAACACTGAAGCTTTCTTT. It yields the protein CASRDSSNTEAFF. The rearrangement uses TRBV5-1 and TRBJ1-1, with D perhaps TRBD1 (5 bases). Germline V gene data show CDR1 as SGHRS and CDR2 as YFSETQ. The CDR3 has 13 amino acids. Trimming stripped 5 bases from V and 1 base from J, with 9 bases between.

The chain uses TRBV6-6 and TRBJ2-1, with 10 bases aligning to TRBD1. The CDR3 consists of 15 residues. The germline gives CDR1 MNHNY, CDR2 SVGAGI (reference sequence). Losses at the gene ends were 4 bases for V and 7 bases for J; bases not matched to a gene: 7. CDR3 sequence (DNA): TGTGCCAGCAGTTTCGGGAGGACAGGGGGGAATGAGCAGTTCTTC. Translation: CASSFGRTGGNEQFF.

About this clone: This specimen includes other DNA sequences encoding the same CDR3. The chain combines TRBV6-2 or TRBV6-3 with TRBJ1-2; perhaps TRBD1 as D (6 bases). Germline assignment: CDR1 MNHEY and CDR2 SVGEGT. V was shortened by 0 bases and J by 5 bases, with 7 bases between the two germline ends. This CDR3 has 13 residues. The CDR3: CASSYSRGYGYTF. CDR3 coding DNA: TGTGCCAGCAGTTACTCGAGGGGGTATGGCTACACCTTC.

This clone showed up just a few times. The chain recombines TRBV28 with TRBJ1-3; D unclear. The germline V gene encodes CDR1 MDHEN and CDR2 SYDVKM. The CDR3 runs 15 residues. Between the trimmed V and J ends, which lost 2 bases and 0 bases, there was a span of 8 bases. CDR3: CASSLRGSSGNTIYF. CDR3 nucleotide sequence: TGTGCCAGCAGTTTAAGAGGGTCCTCTGGAAACACCATATATTTT.

The chain has TRBV7-2 and TRBJ2-5; D possibly corresponds to TRBD2 (5 bases). The germline gives CDR1 SGHTA, CDR2 FQGNSA. Trimming removed 6 bases from V and 9 bases from J, with 14 bases in between. The CDR3 contains 12 residues. The DNA of the CDR3 is TGTGCCAGCAGGACCCAAGTGGAGGCCCAGTACTTC. Translation: CASRTQVEAQYF.

This clone showed up just once. V is TRBV21-1 and J is TRBJ2-1; no check of the table's D call, TRBD2, against the DNA was made. TRBV21-1 represents a pseudogene. CDR3 size: 15 residues. The CDR3 bases are TGTGCCAGCAGCAACGGAGGGGTTCGGTACAATGAGCAGTTCTTC. Translated: CASSNGGVRYNEQFF.

The CDR3 nucleotides read TGTGCCAGTAGTAATCAGGGGTCTCAGCCCCAGCATTTT. Translation: CASSNQGSQPQHF. The rearrangement uses TRBV19 and TRBJ1-5; possibly TRBD1 for D (6 bases). Looked up from germline, CDR1 is LNHDA and CDR2 is SQIVND (reference sequence). The CDR3 has 13 amino acids. With 4 bases removed from V and 6 bases from J, the gap between germline ends came to 10 bases.

The chain combines TRBV5-8 with TRBJ1-5; perhaps TRBD1 as D (5 bases). Trimming removed 1 base from V and 2 bases from J, with 10 bases in between. The CDR3 loop spans 15 amino acids. Germline V CDR1 and CDR2: SGHTS, YDEGEE. The CDR3: CASSLRQRGNQPQHF. DNA of the CDR3: TGTGCCAGCAGCTTGAGACAGCGTGGCAATCAGCCCCAGCATTTT.

This rearrangement joins TRBV4-1 to TRBJ2-1; 11 bases line up with TRBD2. Germline V gene data show CDR1 as MGHRA and CDR2 as YSYEKL. J gave up 4 bases and V 3 bases, and 5 bases lay outside the gene matches. The CDR3 runs to 16 residues. The CDR3 is CASSQVSSGRYNEQFF. For the CDR3, the DNA is TGCGCCAGCAGCCAGGTTTCTAGCGGGAGGTACAATGAGCAGTTCTTC.

V is TRBV5-3 and J is TRBJ2-5; no definite D call. TRBV5-3 is classed as an ORF, of uncertain function. The germline V and J ends were trimmed by 5 bases and 4 bases, with 15 bases remaining between them. The CDR3 is 14 residues long. The CDR3 sequence is CARSPDWLRETQYF. The DNA for the CDR3 is TGTGCCAGAAGTCCCGACTGGTTACGAGAGACCCAGTACTTC.

This chain joins TRBV7-9 and TRBJ2-3, with D maybe TRBD2 (5 bases). The germline V and J ends were trimmed by 5 bases and 2 bases, with 17 bases remaining between them. The CDR3 consists of 16 residues. Per the germline V gene, CDR1 is SEHNR and CDR2 is FQNEAQ (reference sequence). The CDR3 nucleotides are TGTGCCAGCAGCACCCCGGGGTCTGAAGTCACAGATACGCAGTATTTT. Protein product: CASSTPGSEVTDTQYF. Variable domain in full (rest from reference TRBV7-9 and TRBJ2-3): DTGVSQNPRHKITKRGQNVTFRCDPISEHNRLYWYRQTLGQGPEFLTYFQNEAQLEKSRLLSDRFSAERPKGSFSTLEIQRTEQGDSAMYLCASSTPGSEVTDTQYFGPGTRLTVL.

The rearrangement uses TRBV19 and TRBJ1-1; a possible D gene is TRBD1 (6 bases). The CDR3 has 15 residues. Trimming took 7 bases from V and 0 from J, leaving 15 bases between them. CDR1 and CDR2 from the germline V gene are LNHDA and SQIVND (reference sequence). The chain's CDR3 is CASTYAGAMNTEAFF. The CDR3 nucleotides are TGTGCCAGTACTTATGCAGGGGCTATGAACACTGAAGCTTTCTTT.

This clone has just a few counts. V and J are TRBV20-1 and TRBJ1-5, with unresolved D. The CDR3 consists of 15 residues. The germline CDR1 and CDR2 sequences are DFQATT and SNEGSKA (reference sequence). V shed 3 bases and J shed 0 bases, with 12 bases lying between them. CDR3: CSASPGGNSNQPQHF. CDR3 DNA: TGCAGTGCTAGTCCTGGCGGAAATAGCAATCAGCCCCAGCATTTT.

The rearrangement uses TRBV9 and TRBJ2-3; TRBD2 aligns across 11 bases. After removal of 0 bases from V and 4 bases from J, the junction contained 10 bases not matched to a gene. Germline assignment: CDR1 SGDLS and CDR2 YYNGEE. The CDR3 covers 18 residues. CDR3 residues: CASSVVTSGSHRADTQYF. In DNA form, the CDR3 reads TGTGCCAGCAGCGTAGTAACTAGCGGGAGCCACCGGGCAGATACGCAGTATTTT.